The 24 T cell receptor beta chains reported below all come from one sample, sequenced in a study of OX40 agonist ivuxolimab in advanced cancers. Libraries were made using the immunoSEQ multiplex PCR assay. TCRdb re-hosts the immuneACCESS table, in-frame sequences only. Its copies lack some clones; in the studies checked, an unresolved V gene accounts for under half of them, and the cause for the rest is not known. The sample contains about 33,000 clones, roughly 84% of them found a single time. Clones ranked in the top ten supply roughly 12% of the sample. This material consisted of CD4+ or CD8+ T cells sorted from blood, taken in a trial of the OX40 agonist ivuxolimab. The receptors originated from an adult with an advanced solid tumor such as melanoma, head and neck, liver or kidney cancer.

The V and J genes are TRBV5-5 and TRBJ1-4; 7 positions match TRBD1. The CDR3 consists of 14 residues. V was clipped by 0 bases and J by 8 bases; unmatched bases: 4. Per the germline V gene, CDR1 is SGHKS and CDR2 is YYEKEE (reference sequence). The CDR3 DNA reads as TGTGCCAGCAGCTTGGGACAGGGATGGGAAAAACTGTTTTTT. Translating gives CASSLGQGWEKLFF.

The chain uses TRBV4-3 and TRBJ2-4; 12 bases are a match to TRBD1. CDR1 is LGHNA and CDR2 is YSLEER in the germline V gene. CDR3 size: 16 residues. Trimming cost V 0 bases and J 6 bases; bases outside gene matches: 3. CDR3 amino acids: CASSQDPGQGANIQYF. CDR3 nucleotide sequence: TGCGCCAGCAGCCAAGATCCGGGACAGGGGGCAAACATTCAGTACTTC.

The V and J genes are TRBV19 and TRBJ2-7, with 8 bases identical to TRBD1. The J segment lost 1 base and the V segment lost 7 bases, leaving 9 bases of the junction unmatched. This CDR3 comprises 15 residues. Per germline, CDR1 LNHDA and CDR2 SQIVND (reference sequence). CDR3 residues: CASTTGTGPSYEQYF. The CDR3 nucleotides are TGTGCCAGTACCACCGGGACAGGCCCTTCCTACGAGCAGTACTTC.

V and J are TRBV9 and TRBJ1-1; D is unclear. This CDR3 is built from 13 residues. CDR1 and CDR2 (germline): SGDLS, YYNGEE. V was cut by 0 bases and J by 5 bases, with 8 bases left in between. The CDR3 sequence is CASSVEIRTEAFF. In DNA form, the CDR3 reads TGTGCCAGCAGCGTAGAGATCAGGACTGAAGCTTTCTTT.

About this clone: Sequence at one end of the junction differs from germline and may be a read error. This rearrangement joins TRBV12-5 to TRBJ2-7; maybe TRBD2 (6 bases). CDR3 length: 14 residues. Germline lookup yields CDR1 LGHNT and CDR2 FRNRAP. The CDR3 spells CASGPGGAGRTRWF. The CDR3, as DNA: TGTGCTAGTGGCCCCGGAGGGGCAGGGCGGACTCGGTGGTTC.

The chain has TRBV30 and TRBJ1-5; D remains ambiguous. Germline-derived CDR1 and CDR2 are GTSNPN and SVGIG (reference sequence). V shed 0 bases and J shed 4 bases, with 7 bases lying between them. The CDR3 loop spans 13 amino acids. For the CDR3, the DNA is TGTGCCTGGAGTGTAGACGTAAATCAGCCCCAGCATTTT. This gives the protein CAWSVDVNQPQHF.

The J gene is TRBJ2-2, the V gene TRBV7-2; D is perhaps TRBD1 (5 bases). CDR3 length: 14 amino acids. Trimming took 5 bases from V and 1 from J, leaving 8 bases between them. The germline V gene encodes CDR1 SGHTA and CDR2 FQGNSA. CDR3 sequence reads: CASSQDKNTGELFF. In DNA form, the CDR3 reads TGTGCCAGCAGCCAGGACAAGAACACCGGGGAGCTGTTTTTT.

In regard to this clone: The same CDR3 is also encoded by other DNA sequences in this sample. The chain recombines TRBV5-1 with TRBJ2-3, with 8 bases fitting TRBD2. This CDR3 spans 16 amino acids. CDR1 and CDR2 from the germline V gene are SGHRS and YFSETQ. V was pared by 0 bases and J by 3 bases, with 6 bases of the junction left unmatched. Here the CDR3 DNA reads TGCGCCAGCAGCTTGGAGGGCGGGGGGCTGACAGATACGCAGTATTTT. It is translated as CASSLEGGGLTDTQYF.

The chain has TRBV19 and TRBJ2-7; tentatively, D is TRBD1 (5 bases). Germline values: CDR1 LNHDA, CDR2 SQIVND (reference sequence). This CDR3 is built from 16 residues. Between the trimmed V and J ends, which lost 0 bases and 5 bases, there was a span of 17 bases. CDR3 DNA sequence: TGTGCCAGTAGTATAGATCTGAGGACAAGGAGCCACGAGCAGTACTTC. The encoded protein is CASSIDLRTRSHEQYF.

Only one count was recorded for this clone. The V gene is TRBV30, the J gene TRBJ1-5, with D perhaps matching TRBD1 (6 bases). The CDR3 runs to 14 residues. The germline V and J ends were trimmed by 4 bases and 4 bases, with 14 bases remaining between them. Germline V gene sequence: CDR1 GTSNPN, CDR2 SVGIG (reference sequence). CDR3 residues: CAWNTGGLNQPQHF. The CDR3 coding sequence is TGTGCCTGGAACACGGGGGGGCTGAATCAGCCCCAGCATTTT.

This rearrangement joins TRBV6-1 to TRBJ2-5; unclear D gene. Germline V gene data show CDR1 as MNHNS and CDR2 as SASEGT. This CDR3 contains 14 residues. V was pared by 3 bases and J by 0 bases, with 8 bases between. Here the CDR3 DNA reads TGTGCCAGCAGTGACGGCGGATACCAAGAGACCCAGTACTTC. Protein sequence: CASSDGGYQETQYF.

CDR3: CASNGDSYTEAFF. In nucleotides, the CDR3 is TGTGCCAGCAATGGTGACAGTTACACTGAAGCTTTCTTT. The J gene is TRBJ1-1, the V gene TRBV2; D is possibly TRBD1 (5 bases). The CDR3 spans 13 residues. Germline CDR1 reads SNHLY; CDR2 reads FYNNEI. V was cut by 7 bases and J by 3 bases, with 12 bases left in between.

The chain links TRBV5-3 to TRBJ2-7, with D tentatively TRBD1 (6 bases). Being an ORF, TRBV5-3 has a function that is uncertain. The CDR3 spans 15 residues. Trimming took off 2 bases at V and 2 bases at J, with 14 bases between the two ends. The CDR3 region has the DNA TGTGCCAGAAGCTTTTTAAGGGACACGACCTACGAGCAGTACTTC. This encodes CARSFLRDTTYEQYF.

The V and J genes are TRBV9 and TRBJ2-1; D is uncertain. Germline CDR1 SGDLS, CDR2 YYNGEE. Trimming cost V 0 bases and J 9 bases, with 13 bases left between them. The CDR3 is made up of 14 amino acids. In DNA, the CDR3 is TGTGCCAGCAGCGTAGGGGGATATCCGGGTGAGCAGTTCTTC. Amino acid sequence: CASSVGGYPGEQFF.

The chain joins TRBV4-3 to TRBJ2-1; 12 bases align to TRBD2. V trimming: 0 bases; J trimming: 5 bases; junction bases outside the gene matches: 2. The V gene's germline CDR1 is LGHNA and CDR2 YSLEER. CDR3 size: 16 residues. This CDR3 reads CASSQDRTSGNNEQFF. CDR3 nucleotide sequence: TGCGCCAGCAGCCAAGATAGGACTAGCGGGAACAATGAGCAGTTCTTC.

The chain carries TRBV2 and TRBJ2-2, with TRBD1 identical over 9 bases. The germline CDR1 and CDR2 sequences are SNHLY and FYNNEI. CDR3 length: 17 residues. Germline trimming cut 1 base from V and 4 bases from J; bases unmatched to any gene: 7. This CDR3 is CASSEGWGQGGTGELFF. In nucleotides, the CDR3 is TGTGCCAGCAGTGAAGGGTGGGGACAGGGTGGCACCGGGGAGCTGTTTTTT. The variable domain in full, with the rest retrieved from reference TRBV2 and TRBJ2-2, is EPEVTQTPSHQVTQMGQEVILRCVPISNHLYFYWYRQILGQKVEFLVSFYNNEISEKSEIFDDQFSVERPDGSNFTLKIRSTKLEDSAMYFCASSEGWGQGGTGELFFGEGSRLTVL.

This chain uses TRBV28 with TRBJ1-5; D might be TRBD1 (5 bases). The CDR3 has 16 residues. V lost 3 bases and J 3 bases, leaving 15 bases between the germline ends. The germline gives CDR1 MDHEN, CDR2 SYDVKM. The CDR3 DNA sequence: TGTGCCAGCAGTTTTCCGGGACCTAGCCCCAATCAGCCCCAGCATTTT. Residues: CASSFPGPSPNQPQHF.

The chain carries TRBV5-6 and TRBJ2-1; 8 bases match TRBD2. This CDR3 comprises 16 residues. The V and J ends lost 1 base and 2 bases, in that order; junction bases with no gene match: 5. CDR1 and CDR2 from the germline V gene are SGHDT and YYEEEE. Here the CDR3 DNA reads TGTGCCAGCAGCTTGCGAGCGGGAGTGGCCTACAATGAGCAGTTCTTC. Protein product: CASSLRAGVAYNEQFF.

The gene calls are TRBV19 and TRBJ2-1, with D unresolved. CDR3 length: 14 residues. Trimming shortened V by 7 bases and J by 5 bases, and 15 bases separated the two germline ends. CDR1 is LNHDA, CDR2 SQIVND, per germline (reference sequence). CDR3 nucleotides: TGTGCCAGTACACGAGAGGACGGCCACAATGAGCAGTTCTTC. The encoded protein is CASTREDGHNEQFF.

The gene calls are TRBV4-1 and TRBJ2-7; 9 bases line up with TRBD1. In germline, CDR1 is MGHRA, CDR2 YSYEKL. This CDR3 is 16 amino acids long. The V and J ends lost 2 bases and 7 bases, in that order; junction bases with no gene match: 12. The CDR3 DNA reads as TGCGCCAGCAGCCAAACTCCCGGGACAGGGTTTAGGGAGCAGTACTTC. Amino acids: CASSQTPGTGFREQYF.

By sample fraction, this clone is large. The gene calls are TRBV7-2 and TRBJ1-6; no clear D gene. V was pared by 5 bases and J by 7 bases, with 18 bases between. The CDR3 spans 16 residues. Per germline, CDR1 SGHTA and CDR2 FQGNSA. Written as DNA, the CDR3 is TGTGCCAGCAGCCTAGACGCCTTCTCTTCAAATTCACCCCTCCACTTT. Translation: CASSLDAFSSNSPLHF.

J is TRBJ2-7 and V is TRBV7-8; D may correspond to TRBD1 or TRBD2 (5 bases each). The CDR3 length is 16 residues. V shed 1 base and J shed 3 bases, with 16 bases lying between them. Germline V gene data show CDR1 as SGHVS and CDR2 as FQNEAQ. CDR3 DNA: TGTGCCAGCAGCTTAGGGGTCGGGCTGGGGGACTACGAGCAGTACTTC. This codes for CASSLGVGLGDYEQYF.

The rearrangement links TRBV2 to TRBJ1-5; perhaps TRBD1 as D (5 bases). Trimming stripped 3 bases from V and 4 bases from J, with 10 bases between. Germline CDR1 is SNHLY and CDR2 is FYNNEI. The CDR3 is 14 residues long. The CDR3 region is CASSEGPSNQPQHF. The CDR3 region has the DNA TGTGCCAGCAGTGAGGGGCCTTCAAATCAGCCCCAGCATTTT. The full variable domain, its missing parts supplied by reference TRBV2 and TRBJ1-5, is EPEVTQTPSHQVTQMGQEVILRCVPISNHLYFYWYRQILGQKVEFLVSFYNNEISEKSEIFDDQFSVERPDGSNFTLKIRSTKLEDSAMYFCASSEGPSNQPQHFGDGTRLSIL.

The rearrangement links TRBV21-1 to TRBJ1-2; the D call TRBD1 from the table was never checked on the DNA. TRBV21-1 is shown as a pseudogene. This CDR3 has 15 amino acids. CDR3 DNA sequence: TGTGCCAGCAGCAATCAACAGGGGGCGCGGTATGGCTACACCTTC. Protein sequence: CASSNQQGARYGYTF.